This TCR beta chain was documented in a study of cytotoxic CD8 clonotypes in ibrutinib-treated CLL. V was shortened by 10 bases and J by 2 bases, with 11 bases between the two germline ends. In germline, CDR1 is MNHEY, CDR2 SVGAGI. The CDR3 is made up of 12 amino acids. Sequenced by immunoSEQ multiplex PCR; TCRdb stores in-frame clones only, minus some. The sample has tens of thousands of clones; 55% to 70% are singletons. The V gene is TRBV6-5, the J gene TRBJ2-5, with D possibly being TRBD1 (6 bases). The input for sequencing was PBMCs, taken at disease progression, from a patient treated with ibrutinib. The clonotype comes from a human donor with chronic lymphocytic leukemia. CDR3: CATRTEQETQYF. CDR3 sequence (DNA): TGTGCCACCCGGACAGAGCAAGAGACCCAGTACTTC.